Described below is a single T cell receptor beta chain sequence and its context. In the study's own analysis: Reference gene primers were amplified, and this amplification served to estimate nucleated cell counts. Only in-frame clones appear in the TCRdb table, and some are missing; sequencing was by immunoSEQ multiplex PCR. The D gene and trimming were derived from the DNA, and the V and J assignments and clone size from that table. This sample carries a few hundred thousand clones, approximately 80% of them seen once, and the ten largest clones take 4% to 5%. J lost 3 bases, V lost 1 base, and 3 bases had no gene match. This CDR3 has 14 amino acids. CDR1 is LNHDA and CDR2 is SQIVND in the germline V gene (reference sequence). The sample comes from a study of blood T cell repertoires in COVID-19. Across the study: Sites across the United States, Italy and Spain contributed samples from acute and convalescent COVID-19. T cells, B-cell-depleted T cells, or PBMCs supplied cDNA or gDNA.

Sequenced sample: peripheral blood. The rearrangement links TRBV19 to TRBJ2-7; 7 nucleotides match TRBD2. The source is a man aged 60 to 75 with acute or convalescent COVID-19. In DNA, the CDR3 is TGTGCCAGTAGTATAGCGGGAGGATTCTACGAGCAGTACTTC. It codes for CASSIAGGFYEQYF. Drawing the rest from reference TRBV19 and TRBJ2-7, the complete variable domain is DGGITQSPKYLFRKEGQNVTLSCEQNLNHDAMYWYRQDPGQGLRLIYYSQIVNDFQKGDIAEGYSVSREKKESFPLTVTSAQKNPTAFYLCASSIAGGFYEQYFGPGTRLTVT.